This is a list of T cell receptor beta chains from one sample in a study of cytomegalovirus exposure and HLA in healthy donors. Some clones are missing from TCRdb's copy, which holds only in-frame ones; the method was immunoSEQ multiplex PCR. Seen here are over 100,000 clones, 70% to 80% observed once, and the top ten hold approximately 1.4%. The sequenced sample consisted of PBMCs. The receptors stem from a female donor in good health and CMV-seronegative. Each CDR3 is given with its conserved first and last residue. The D gene is left open where the match is weak. The size field is filled for only some rows; it gives once, few, many or a size class.

TRBD1 | TRBJ2-7 | TRBV6-6 | once | CASRAGQGAVYEQYF | TGTGCCAGCAGGGCAGGACAGGGGGCGGTCTACGAGCAGTACTTC
NA | TRBJ1-5 | TRBV27 | NA | CASRLMGGQPQHF | TGTGCCAGCAGATTAATGGGGGGTCAGCCCCAGCATTTT
TRBD2 | TRBJ2-3 | TRBV9 | few | CASSATSRDTQYF | TGTGCCAGCAGCGCGACTAGCAGGGATACGCAGTATTTT
NA | TRBJ2-5 | TRBV5-8 | once | CASSLGQTETQYF | TGTGCCAGCAGCTTGGGACAAACGGAGACCCAGTACTTC
NA | TRBJ1-6 | TRBV30 | NA | CAWSKQVNSPLHF | TGTGCCTGGAGCAAACAGGTTAATTCACCCCTCCACTTT
NA | TRBJ2-7 | TRBV9 | NA | CASSATGHEQYF | TGTGCCAGCAGCGCTACAGGGCACGAGCAGTACTTC
TRBD2 | TRBJ2-5 | TRBV6-1 | NA | CASSDRLAGARETQYF | TGTGCCAGCAGTGATAGACTAGCGGGAGCCCGAGAGACCCAGTACTTC
NA | TRBJ2-1 | TRBV4-3 | NA | CASSQMGGSDGYNEQFF | TGCGCCAGCAGCCAAATGGGCGGGTCGGACGGATACAATGAGCAGTTCTTC
TRBD1 | TRBJ2-7 | TRBV6-5 | few | CASSSGTASYEQYF | TGTGCCAGCAGTTCCGGGACAGCCTCCTACGAGCAGTACTTC
TRBD1 | TRBJ2-1 | TRBV13 | NA | CASSLGQGRNEQFF | TGTGCCAGCAGCCTCGGACAGGGGAGGAATGAGCAGTTCTTC